This T cell receptor beta chain was captured in a study of chronic HIV infection and antiretroviral therapy. This clonotype was observed a handful of times. Germline CDR1 is SGHVS and CDR2 is FNYEAQ. Trimming cost V 3 bases and J 4 bases; bases outside gene matches: 5. The CDR3 spans 15 residues. TCRdb fed the 5' RACE reads into MiXCR, producing one record per CDR3 protein. The sample consists of more than 30,000 distinct CDR3 sequences, around 8.6% of them appearing once. This sequence originates from an adult who had HIV and had not received antiretroviral therapy, or was an uninfected healthy control (not recorded which). The material sequenced was peripheral blood. The rearrangement uses TRBV7-6 and TRBJ1-5, with 8 bases that match TRBD1. The CDR3, as DNA: TGTGCCAGCAGCTTGGCCGACAGGGGTAATCAGCCCCAGCATTTT. Protein sequence: CASSLADRGNQPQHF.